This T cell receptor (beta chain) appears in the sequencing data of a study of blood T cells in healthy people across ages. Broader study findings: Diversity was higher, and naive CD4+ cells more numerous, in long-lived donors than in aged donors.

Using a J-beta primer mix together with a sample-barcoded 5' primer, a second PCR was run for about 7 to 12 cycles. TCRdb re-analysed the 5' RACE reads in MiXCR, keeping a single row per CDR3 protein. Here the sample spans about 800,000 distinct CDR3 sequences, 25% being singletons. A remark on this clonotype: The antigen remains unidentified.

The CDR3 sequence is 14 residues long. The V gene's germline CDR1 is DFQATT and CDR2 SNEGSKA (reference sequence). Trimming cost V 2 bases and J 2 bases, with 11 bases left between them. The sample was also reused in another study, on T cells of mothers and their children. That paper states: The analysis detected no persistent microchimeric T cell clones.

The V call is TRBV20-1, the J call TRBJ2-3; D not certain. This TCR came from a boy aged 5-17 years in good health. The material sequenced was blood. CDR3 region: CSARLLGTTDTQYF. The CDR3 DNA sequence: TGCAGTGCTAGACTTTTAGGTACCACAGATACGCAGTATTTT.